A single T cell receptor (beta chain) is shown here with its context. Its target is not known. The CDR3 is 15 residues long. J was trimmed by 2 bases and V by 4 bases; bases with no gene match: 5. Germline values: CDR1 SGHDN, CDR2 FVKESK. This record comes from a study of vaccination and CD4 T cells after COVID-19. Across the study: The convalescents, six males and four females, included two who were Hispanic.

Sequenced with the Oncomine TCR Beta short-read assay was DNA taken from cultured CD4+ T cells. TCRdb redid the calling of the PCR reads with MiXCR, one entry per CDR3 protein. The sample includes 15,000 or so distinct CDR3 sequences, less than 40% of them seen just once. The treatment is: approximately 11-day PBMC culture with coronavirus spike peptide pools or control peptides (ViraFEST assay). The clonotype was recovered from a human donor who received a COVID-19 vaccine. This chain joins TRBV14 and TRBJ1-1, with 9 bases matching TRBD1. Sequencing used CD4+ T cells from blood, cultured in vitro, obtained before SARS-CoV-2 vaccination. The chain's CDR3 is CASSRVDRGNTEAFF. For the CDR3, the DNA is TGTGCCAGCAGCCGGGTGGACAGGGGAAACACTGAAGCTTTCTTT.